This T cell receptor beta chain was profiled in a study of T cells in Graves' hyperthyroidism and ophthalmopathy. Study-wide context: Peripheral blood was secured at the point of initial diagnosis, before any treatment.

Germline V gene sequence: CDR1 MNHNS, CDR2 SASEGT. The CDR3 totals 13 residues. V was shortened by 10 bases and J by 3 bases, with 16 bases between the two germline ends. Amplification of TCR beta CDR3 regions used RNA as the template. Carried out on the TCR CDR3, a first-round RT-PCR used the HTBI primer set. TCRdb re-analysed the multiplex PCR reads in MiXCR, keeping a single row per CDR3 protein. The repertoire holds under 350,000 distinct CDR3 sequences, about 17% seen once, with around 58% in the top ten. This clonotype was observed a few times. This TCR derives from a woman aged 55-70 years with Graves' ophthalmopathy. The rearrangement links TRBV6-1 to TRBJ2-7, with no clear D. Sequencing was done on a sample of blood. The CDR3 region has the DNA TGTGCCACCCGGAAGGCCGAAAGCTACGAGCAGTACTTC. This translates into CATRKAESYEQYF.